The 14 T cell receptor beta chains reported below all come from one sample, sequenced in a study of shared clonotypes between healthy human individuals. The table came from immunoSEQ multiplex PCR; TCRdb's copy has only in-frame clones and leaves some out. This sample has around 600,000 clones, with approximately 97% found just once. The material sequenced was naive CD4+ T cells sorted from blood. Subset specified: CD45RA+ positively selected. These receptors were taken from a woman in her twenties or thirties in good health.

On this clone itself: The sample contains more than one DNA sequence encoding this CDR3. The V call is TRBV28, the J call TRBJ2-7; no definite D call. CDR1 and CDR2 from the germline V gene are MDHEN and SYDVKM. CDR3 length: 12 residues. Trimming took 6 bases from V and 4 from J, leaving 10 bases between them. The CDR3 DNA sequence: TGTGCCAGCAGCCGAGGCGCATACGAGCAGTACTTC. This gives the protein CASSRGAYEQYF.

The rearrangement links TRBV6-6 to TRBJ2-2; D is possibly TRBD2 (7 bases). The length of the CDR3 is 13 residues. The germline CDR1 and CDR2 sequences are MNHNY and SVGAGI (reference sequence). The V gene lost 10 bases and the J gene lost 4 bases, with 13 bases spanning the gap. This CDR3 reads CATGASGTGELFF. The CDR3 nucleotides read TGTGCCACAGGGGCTAGCGGCACCGGGGAGCTGTTTTTT.

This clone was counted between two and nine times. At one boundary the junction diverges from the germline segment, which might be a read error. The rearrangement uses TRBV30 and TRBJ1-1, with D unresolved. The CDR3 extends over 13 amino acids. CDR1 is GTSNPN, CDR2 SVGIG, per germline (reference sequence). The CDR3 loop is CAWSVAVNAEAFF. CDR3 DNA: TGTGCCTGGAGTGTAGCGGTGAACGCTGAAGCTTTCTTT. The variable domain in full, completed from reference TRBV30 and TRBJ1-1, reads SQTIHQWPATLVQPVGSPLSLECTVEGTSNPNLYWYRQAAGRGLQLLFYSVGIGQISSEVPQNLSASRPQDRQFILSSKKLLLSDSGFYLCAWSVAVNAEAFFGQGTRLTVV.

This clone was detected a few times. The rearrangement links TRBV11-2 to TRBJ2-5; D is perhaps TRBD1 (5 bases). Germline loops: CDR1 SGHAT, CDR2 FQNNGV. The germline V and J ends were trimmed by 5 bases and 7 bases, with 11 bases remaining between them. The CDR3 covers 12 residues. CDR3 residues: CASSQGVPTQYF. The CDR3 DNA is TGTGCCAGCAGCCAAGGGGTTCCGACCCAGTACTTC.

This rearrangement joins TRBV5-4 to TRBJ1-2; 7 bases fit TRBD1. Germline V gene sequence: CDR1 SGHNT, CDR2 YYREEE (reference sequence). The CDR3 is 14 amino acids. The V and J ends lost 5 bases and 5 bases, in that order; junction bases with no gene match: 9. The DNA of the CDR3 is TGTGCCAGCAGTCGTAAGACAGGGACTTATGGCTACACCTTC. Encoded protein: CASSRKTGTYGYTF.

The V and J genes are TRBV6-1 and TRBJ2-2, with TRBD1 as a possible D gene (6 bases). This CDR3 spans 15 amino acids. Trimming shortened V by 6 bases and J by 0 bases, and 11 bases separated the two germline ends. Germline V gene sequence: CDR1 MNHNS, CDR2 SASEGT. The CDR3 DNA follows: TGTGCCAGCAGAAGGACAGATGCGAACACCGGGGAGCTGTTTTTT. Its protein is CASRRTDANTGELFF.

CDR3 DNA sequence: TGTGCCAGCAGCTTGAAGCGGGATTCTAGCAGTGGCTACAATGAGCAGTTCTTC. Translated: CASSLKRDSSSGYNEQFF. This rearrangement joins TRBV11-3 to TRBJ2-1; 7 bases are shared with TRBD2. The CDR3 contains 18 residues. Germline CDR1 is SGHNT and CDR2 is YENEEA. After removal of 3 bases from V and 3 bases from J, the junction contained 14 bases not matched to a gene.

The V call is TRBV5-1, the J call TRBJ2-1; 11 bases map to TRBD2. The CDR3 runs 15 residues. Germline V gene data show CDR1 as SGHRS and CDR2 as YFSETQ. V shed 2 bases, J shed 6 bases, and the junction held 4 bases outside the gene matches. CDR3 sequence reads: CASSLTSGSINEQFF. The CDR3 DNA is TGCGCCAGCAGCTTAACTAGCGGGAGTATCAATGAGCAGTTCTTC.

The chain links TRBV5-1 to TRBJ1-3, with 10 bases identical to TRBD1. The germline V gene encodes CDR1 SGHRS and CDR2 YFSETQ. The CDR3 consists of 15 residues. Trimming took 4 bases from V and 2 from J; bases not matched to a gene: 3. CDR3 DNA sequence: TGCGCCAGCAGCCGACAGGGGGCAACTGGAAACACCATATATTTT. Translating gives CASSRQGATGNTIYF. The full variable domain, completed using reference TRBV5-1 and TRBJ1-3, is KAGVTQTPRYLIKTRGQQVTLSCSPISGHRSVSWYQQTPGQGLQFLFEYFSETQRNKGNFPGRFSGRQFSNSRSEMNVSTLELGDSALYLCASSRQGATGNTIYFGEGSWLTVV.

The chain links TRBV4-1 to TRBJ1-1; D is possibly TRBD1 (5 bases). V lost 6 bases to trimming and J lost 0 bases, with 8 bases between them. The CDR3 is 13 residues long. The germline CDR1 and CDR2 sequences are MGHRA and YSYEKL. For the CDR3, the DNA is TGCGCCAGCAGGGGGACGGTGAACACTGAAGCTTTCTTT. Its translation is CASRGTVNTEAFF.

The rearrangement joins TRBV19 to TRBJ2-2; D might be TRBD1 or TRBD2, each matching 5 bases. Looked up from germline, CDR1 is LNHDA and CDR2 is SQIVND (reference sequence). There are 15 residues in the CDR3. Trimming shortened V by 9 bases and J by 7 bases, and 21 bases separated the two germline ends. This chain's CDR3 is CASRDQGSIVGELFF. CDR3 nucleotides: TGTGCCAGCAGGGACCAGGGTAGTATTGTCGGGGAGCTGTTTTTT.

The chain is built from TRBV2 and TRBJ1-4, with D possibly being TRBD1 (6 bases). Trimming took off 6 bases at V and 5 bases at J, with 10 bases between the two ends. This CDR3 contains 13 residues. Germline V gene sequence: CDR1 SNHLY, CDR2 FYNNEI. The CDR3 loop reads CASRGTMNEKLFF. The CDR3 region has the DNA TGTGCCAGCAGGGGGACAATGAATGAAAAACTGTTTTTT.

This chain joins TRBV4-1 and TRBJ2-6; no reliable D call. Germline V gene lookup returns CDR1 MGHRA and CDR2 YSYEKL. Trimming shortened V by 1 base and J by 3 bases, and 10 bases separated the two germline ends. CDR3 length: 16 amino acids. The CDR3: CASSQAGSGGANVLTF. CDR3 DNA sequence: TGCGCCAGCAGCCAAGCTGGGTCGGGTGGGGCCAACGTCCTGACTTTC.

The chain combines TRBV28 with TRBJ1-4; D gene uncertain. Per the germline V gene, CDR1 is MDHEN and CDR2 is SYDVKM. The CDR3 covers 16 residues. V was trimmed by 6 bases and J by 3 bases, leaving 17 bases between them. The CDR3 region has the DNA TGTGCCAGCAGCCCTCCTGAGGGATTCGCTAATGAAAAACTGTTTTTT. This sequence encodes CASSPPEGFANEKLFF. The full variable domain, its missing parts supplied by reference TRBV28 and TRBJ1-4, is DVKVTQSSRYLVKRTGEKVFLECVQDMDHENMFWYRQDPGLGLRLIYFSYDVKMKEKGDIPEGYSVSREKKERFSLILESASTNQTSMYLCASSPPEGFANEKLFFGSGTQLSVL.